The entry below describes one T cell receptor (beta chain). The CDR3 is 15 amino acids. Germline loops: CDR1 MNHEY, CDR2 SVGAGI. V lost 4 bases and J lost 6; bases outside the gene matches: 9. This entry belongs to a study of cytomegalovirus exposure and HLA in healthy donors. Method: immunoSEQ multiplex PCR; TCRdb's copy keeps in-frame clones and lacks some. Of over 130,000 clones in the sample, around 87% were seen once. Sequenced: PBMCs. This clonotype was obtained from a man between 18 and 35 years old in good health and CMV-seropositive. The chain carries TRBV6-5 and TRBJ1-2; 9 bases agree with TRBD1. The CDR3 sequence is CASSSHRGRGDGYTF. The CDR3 bases are TGTGCCAGCAGTTCACACAGGGGGCGTGGGGATGGCTACACCTTC.